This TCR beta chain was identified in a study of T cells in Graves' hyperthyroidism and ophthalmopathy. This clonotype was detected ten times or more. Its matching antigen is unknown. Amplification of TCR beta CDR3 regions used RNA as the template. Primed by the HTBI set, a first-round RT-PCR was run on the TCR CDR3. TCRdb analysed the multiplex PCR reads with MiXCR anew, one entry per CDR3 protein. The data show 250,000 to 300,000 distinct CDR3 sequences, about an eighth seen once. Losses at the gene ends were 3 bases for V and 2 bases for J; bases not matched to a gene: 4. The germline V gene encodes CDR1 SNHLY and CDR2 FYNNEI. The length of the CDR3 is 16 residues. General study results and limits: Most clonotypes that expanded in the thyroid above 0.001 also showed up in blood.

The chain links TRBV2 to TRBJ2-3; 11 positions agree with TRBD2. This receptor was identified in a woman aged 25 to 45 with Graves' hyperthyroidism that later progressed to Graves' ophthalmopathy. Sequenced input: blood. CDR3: CASSERLAGLTDTQYF. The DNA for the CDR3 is TGTGCCAGCAGTGAGAGACTAGCGGGACTCACAGATACGCAGTATTTT.